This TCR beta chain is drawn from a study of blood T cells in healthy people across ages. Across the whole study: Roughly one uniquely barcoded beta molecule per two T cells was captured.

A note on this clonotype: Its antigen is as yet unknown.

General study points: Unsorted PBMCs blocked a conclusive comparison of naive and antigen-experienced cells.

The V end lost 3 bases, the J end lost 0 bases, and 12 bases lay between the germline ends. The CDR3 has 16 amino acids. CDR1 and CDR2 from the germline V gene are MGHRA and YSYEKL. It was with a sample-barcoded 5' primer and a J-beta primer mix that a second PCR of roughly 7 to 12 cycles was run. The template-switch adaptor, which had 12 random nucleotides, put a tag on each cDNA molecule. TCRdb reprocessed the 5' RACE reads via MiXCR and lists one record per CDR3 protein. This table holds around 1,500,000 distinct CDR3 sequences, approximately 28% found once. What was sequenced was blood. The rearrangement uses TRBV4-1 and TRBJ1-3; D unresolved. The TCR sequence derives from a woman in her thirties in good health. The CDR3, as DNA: TGCGCCAGCAGCCAGGAAGGCCAGTTCTCTGGAAACACCATATATTTT. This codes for CASSQEGQFSGNTIYF.